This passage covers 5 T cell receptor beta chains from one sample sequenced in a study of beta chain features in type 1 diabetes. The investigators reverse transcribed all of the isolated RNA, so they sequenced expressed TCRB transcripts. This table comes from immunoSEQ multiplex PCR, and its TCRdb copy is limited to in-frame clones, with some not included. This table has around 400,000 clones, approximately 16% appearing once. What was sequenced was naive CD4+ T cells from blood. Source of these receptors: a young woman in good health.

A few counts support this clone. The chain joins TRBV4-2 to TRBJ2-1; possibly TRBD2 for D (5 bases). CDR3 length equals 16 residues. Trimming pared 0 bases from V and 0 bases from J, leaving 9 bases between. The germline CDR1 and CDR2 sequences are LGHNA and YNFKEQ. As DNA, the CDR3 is TGTGCCAGCAGCCAAGATTCACGGGGCTCCTACAATGAGCAGTTCTTC. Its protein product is CASSQDSRGSYNEQFF.

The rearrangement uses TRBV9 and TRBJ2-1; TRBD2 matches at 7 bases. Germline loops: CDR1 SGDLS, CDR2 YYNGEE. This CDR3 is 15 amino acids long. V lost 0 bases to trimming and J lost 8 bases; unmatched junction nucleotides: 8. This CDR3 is CASSVVAGVFDEQFF. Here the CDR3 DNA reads TGTGCCAGCAGCGTAGTTGCGGGAGTGTTCGATGAGCAGTTCTTC.

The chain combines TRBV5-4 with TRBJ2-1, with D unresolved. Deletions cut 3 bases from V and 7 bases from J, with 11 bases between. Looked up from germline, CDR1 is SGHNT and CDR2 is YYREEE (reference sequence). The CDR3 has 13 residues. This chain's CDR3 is CASSSSMENEQFF. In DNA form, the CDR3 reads TGTGCCAGCAGCTCCTCAATGGAGAATGAGCAGTTCTTC.

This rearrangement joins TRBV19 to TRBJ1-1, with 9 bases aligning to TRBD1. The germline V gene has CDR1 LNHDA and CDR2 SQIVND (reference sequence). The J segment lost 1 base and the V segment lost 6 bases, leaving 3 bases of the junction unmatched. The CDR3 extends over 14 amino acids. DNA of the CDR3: TGTGCCAGTAGGGACAGGGGACGGAACACTGAAGCTTTCTTT. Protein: CASRDRGRNTEAFF. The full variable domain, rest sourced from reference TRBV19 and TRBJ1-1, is DGGITQSPKYLFRKEGQNVTLSCEQNLNHDAMYWYRQDPGQGLRLIYYSQIVNDFQKGDIAEGYSVSREKKESFPLTVTSAQKNPTAFYLCASRDRGRNTEAFFGQGTRLTVV.

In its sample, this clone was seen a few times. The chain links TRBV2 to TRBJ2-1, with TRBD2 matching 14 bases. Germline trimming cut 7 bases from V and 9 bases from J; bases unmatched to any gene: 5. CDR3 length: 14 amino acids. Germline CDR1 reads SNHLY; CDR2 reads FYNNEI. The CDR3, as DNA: TGTGCCAGCAACCTAGGACTAGCGGGAGGTGAGCAGTTCTTC. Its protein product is CASNLGLAGGEQFF.